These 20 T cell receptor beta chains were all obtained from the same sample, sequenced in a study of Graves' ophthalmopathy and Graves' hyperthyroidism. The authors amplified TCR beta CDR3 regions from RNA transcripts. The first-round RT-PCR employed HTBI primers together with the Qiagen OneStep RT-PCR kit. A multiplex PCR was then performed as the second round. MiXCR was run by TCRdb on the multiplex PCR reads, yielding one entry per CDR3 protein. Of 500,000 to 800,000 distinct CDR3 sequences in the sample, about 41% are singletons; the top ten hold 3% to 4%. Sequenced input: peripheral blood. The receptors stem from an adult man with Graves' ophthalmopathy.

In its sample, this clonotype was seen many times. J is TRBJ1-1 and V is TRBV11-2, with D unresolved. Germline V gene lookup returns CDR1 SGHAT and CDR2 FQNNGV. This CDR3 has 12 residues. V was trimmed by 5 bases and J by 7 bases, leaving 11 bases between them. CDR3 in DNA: TGTGCCAGCAGCCCTTTATCCAGTGAAGCTTTCTTT. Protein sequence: CASSPLSSEAFF. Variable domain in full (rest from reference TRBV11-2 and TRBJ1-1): EAGVAQSPRYKIIEKRQSVAFWCNPISGHATLYWYQQILGQGPKLLIQFQNNGVVDDSQLPKDRFSAERLKGVDSTLKIQPAKLEDSAVYLCASSPLSSEAFFGQGTRLTVV.

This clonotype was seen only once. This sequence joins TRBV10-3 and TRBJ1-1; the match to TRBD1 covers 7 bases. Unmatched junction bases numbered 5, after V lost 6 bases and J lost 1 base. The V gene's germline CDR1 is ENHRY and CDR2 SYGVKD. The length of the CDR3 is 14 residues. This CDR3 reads CAIRGTGENTEAFF. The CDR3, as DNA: TGTGCCATCAGGGGTACAGGGGAGAACACTGAAGCTTTCTTT.

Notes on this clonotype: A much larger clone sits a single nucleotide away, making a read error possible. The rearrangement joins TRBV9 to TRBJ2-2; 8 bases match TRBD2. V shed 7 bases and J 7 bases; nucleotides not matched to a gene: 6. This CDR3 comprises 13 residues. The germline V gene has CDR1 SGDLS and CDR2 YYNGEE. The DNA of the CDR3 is TGTGCCAGCGGCGGTGGGACTAGCGGGGAGCTGTTTTTT. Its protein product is CASGGGTSGELFF.

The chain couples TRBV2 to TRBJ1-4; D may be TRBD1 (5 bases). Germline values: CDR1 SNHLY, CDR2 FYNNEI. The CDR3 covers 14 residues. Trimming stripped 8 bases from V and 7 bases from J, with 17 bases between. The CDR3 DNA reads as TGTGCCAGCTTAGTGGCGGGGGTTGGTGAAAAACTGTTTTTT. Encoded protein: CASLVAGVGEKLFF.

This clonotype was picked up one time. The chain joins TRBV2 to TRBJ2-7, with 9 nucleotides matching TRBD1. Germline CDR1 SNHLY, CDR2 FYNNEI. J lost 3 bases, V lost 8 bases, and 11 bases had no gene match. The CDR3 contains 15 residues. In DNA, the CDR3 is TGTGCCAGCGGGGAGACAGGGGGACAAATCTACGAGCAGTACTTC. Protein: CASGETGGQIYEQYF.

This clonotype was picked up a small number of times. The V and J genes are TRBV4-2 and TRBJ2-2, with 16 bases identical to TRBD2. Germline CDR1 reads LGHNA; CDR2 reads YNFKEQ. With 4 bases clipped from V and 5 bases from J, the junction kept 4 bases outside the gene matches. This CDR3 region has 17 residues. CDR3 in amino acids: CASSPGLAGGRTGELFF. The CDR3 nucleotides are TGTGCCAGCAGCCCGGGACTAGCGGGGGGGCGAACCGGGGAGCTGTTTTTT.

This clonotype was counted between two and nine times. CDR3 sequence: CASTLTGSQSTEAFF. CDR3 DNA sequence: TGCGCCAGCACCTTAACAGGGTCCCAATCCACTGAAGCTTTCTTT. V usage is TRBV5-1 and J usage is TRBJ1-1, with D possibly being TRBD1 (6 bases). This CDR3 has 15 residues. V lost 6 bases and J lost 4, with 19 bases in between. Germline loops: CDR1 SGHRS, CDR2 YFSETQ.

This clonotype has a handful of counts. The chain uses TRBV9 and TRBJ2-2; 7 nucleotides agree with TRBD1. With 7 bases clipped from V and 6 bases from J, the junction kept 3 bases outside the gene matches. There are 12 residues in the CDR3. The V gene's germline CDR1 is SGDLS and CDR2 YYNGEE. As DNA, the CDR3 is TGTGCCAGCTGGCAGGGGGCCGGGGAGCTGTTTTTT. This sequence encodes CASWQGAGELFF.

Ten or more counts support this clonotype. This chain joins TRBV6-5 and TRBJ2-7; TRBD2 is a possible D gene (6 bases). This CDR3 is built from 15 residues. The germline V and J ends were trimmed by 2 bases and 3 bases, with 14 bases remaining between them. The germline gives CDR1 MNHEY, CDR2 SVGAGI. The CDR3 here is CASSYAAGRHYEQYF. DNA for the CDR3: TGTGCCAGCAGTTACGCCGCGGGACGGCACTACGAGCAGTACTTC.

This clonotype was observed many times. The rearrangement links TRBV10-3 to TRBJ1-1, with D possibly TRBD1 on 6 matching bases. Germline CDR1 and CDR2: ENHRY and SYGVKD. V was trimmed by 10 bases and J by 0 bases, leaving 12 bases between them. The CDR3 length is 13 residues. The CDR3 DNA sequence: TGTGCCAGCACGGGGGCATTGAACACTGAAGCTTTCTTT. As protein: CASTGALNTEAFF.

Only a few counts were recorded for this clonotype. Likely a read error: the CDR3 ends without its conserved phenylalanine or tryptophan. Written as DNA, the CDR3 is TGTGCCAGTAGCCTAACAGGGGGCTGGAACGAGCAGTACCTC. Amino acid sequence: CASSLTGGWNEQYL. The chain combines TRBV19 with TRBJ2-7; 9 bases agree with TRBD1. V was clipped by 6 bases and J by 5 bases; unmatched bases: 8. Germline CDR1 is LNHDA and CDR2 is SQIVND (reference sequence). CDR3 length: 14 amino acids.

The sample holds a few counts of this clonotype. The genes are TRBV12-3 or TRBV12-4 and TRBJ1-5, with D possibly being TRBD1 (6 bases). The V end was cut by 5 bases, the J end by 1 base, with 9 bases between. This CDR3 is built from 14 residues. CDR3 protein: CASSIDRSNQPQHF. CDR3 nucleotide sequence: TGTGCCAGCAGTATTGACAGGAGCAATCAGCCCCAGCATTTT.

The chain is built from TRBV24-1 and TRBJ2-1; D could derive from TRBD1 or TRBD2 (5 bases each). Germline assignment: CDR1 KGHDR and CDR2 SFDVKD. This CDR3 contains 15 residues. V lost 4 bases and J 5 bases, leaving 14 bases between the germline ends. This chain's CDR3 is CATSESGTGNNEQFF. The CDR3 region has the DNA TGTGCCACCAGTGAGTCCGGGACGGGAAACAATGAGCAGTTCTTC.

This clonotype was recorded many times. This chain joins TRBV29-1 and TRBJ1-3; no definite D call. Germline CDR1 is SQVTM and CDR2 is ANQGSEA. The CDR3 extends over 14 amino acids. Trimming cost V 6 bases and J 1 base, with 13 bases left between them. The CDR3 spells CSVAFTASGNTIYF. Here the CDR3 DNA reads TGCAGCGTCGCCTTTACAGCTTCTGGAAACACCATATATTTT.

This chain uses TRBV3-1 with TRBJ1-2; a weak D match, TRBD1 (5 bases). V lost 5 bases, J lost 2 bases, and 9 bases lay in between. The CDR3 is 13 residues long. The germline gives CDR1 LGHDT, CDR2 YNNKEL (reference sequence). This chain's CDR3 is CASSWDANYGYTF. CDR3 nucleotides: TGTGCCAGCAGCTGGGACGCCAACTATGGCTACACCTTC.

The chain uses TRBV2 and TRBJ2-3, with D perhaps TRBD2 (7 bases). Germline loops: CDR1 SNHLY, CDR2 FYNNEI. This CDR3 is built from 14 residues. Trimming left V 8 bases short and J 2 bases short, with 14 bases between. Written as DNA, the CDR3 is TGTGCCAGCTCGGGGGGCGGGTACACAGATACGCAGTATTTT. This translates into CASSGGGYTDTQYF.

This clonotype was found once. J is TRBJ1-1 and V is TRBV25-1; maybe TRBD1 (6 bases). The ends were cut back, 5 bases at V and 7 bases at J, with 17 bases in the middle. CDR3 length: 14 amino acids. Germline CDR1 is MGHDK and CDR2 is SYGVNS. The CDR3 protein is CASSSPGHPDEAFF. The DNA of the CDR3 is TGTGCCAGCAGTTCCCCGGGACACCCGGATGAAGCTTTCTTT.

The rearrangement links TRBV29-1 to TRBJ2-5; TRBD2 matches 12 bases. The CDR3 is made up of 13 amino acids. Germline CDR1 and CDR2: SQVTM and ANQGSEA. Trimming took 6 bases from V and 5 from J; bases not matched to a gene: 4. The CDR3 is CSVRTSGIETQYF. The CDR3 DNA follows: TGCAGCGTCCGGACTAGCGGGATTGAGACCCAGTACTTC.

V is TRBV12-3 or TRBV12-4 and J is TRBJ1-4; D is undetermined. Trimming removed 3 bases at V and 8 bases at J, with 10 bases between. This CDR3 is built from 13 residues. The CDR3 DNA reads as TGTGCCAGCAGTTTTGAGGGCCGGGAAAAACTGTTTTTT. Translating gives CASSFEGREKLFF.

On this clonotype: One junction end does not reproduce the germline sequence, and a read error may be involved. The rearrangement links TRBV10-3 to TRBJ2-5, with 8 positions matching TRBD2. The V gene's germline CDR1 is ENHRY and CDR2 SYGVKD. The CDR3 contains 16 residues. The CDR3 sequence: CASSRSGSGTLETQYF. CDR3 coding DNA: TGTGCCAGCAGTCGGTCGGGTAGCGGGACTTTAGAGACCCAGTACTTC.